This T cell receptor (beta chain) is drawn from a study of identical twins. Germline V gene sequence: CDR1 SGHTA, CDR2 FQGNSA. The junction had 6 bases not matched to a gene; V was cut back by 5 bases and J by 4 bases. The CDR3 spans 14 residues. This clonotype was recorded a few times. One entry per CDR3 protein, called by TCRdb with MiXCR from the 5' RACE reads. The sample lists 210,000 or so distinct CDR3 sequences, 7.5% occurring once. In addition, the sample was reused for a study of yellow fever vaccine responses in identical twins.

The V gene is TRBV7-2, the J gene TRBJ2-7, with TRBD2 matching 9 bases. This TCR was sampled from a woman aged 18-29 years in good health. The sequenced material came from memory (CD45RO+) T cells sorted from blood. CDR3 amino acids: CASSPGTSIYEQYF. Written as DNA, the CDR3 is TGTGCCAGCAGCCCCGGGACTAGCATATACGAGCAGTACTTC.